This T cell receptor (beta chain) was captured in a study of blood T cell repertoires in COVID-19. Per the original methods: Amplified reference gene primers provided the basis for estimating nucleated cell counts. TCRdb's table, derived via immunoSEQ multiplex PCR, lists solely in-frame clones and lacks some. That table gives V, J and clone size, and the DNA gave D and trimming. This sample has around 150,000 clones; roughly 89% occur once, and the top ten carry almost 9%. This receptor was taken from a man under 40 with COVID-19, enrolled during active disease. Sequencing was performed on peripheral blood.

The CDR3 here is CAWSVAFGYTF. The CDR3 DNA sequence: TGTGCCTGGAGTGTAGCTTTCGGCTACACCTTC. This chain uses TRBV30 with TRBJ1-2; D call uncertain. The CDR3 has 11 amino acids. Deletions cut 0 bases from V and 8 bases from J, with 7 bases between. CDR1 and CDR2 from the germline V gene are GTSNPN and SVGIG (reference sequence).